Shown below are 32 T cell receptor beta chains from a single sample sequenced in a study of OX40 agonist ivuxolimab in advanced cancers. The library was made by the immunoSEQ multiplex PCR assay. Not all clones reach the TCRdb copy of this immuneACCESS table, which keeps in-frame sequences only. Checked studies attribute under half of the gap to unresolved V genes and leave the rest unexplained. Within this sample are 100,000 or so clones, with about 90% of them counted one time only. The top ten clonotypes cover 0.65% to 0.85% of the sample. Sequences were derived from CD4+ or CD8+ T cells sorted from blood, sampled in a trial of the OX40 agonist ivuxolimab. The origin of the receptors is an adult with an advanced solid tumor such as melanoma, head and neck, liver or kidney cancer.

The V and J genes are TRBV9 and TRBJ1-3; no clear D gene. V was cut by 5 bases and J by 4 bases, with 13 bases left in between. Per germline, CDR1 SGDLS and CDR2 YYNGEE. The CDR3 has 14 amino acids. The CDR3 protein is CASRLGPTGNTIYF. The CDR3 DNA reads TGTGCCAGCAGATTAGGACCGACCGGAAACACCATATATTTT. Supplemented by reference TRBV9 and TRBJ1-3, the full variable domain reads DSGVTQTPKHLITATGQRVTLRCSPRSGDLSVYWYQQSLDQGLQFLIQYYNGEERAKGNILERFSAQQFPDLHSELNLSSLELGDSALYFCASRLGPTGNTIYFGEGSWLTVV.

This clone has only one observation. The chain combines TRBV6-4 with TRBJ2-7, with 7 bases that match TRBD2. The CDR3 has 10 residues. The trim removed 6 bases at V and 10 bases at J, leaving 3 bases unmatched. Germline loops: CDR1 MRHNA, CDR2 SNTAGT. CDR3 DNA sequence: TGTGCCAGCAGGGGGGGGTTCCAGTACTTC. This codes for CASRGGFQYF.

The chain links TRBV18 to TRBJ2-7; no clear D. This CDR3 contains 13 residues. V was cut by 0 bases and J by 1 base, with 4 bases left in between. The germline V gene encodes CDR1 KGHSH and CDR2 LQKENI. DNA of the CDR3: TGTGCCAGCTCACCACCGATTTCCTACGAGCAGTACTTC. It specifies CASSPPISYEQYF.

The chain joins TRBV11-2 to TRBJ2-2, with D possibly TRBD2 on 7 matching bases. Trimming pared 2 bases from V and 7 bases from J, leaving 14 bases between. The CDR3 loop spans 15 amino acids. CDR1 is SGHAT and CDR2 is FQNNGV in the germline V gene. In DNA form, the CDR3 reads TGTGCCAGCAGCTTACACGGGGGGCGCGGCGGGGAGCTGTTTTTT. Protein sequence: CASSLHGGRGGELFF.

In DNA form, the CDR3 reads TGTGCCAGCAGCCTATTTATTATCAGGGGCAGAAATCAGCCCCAGCATTTT. Protein product: CASSLFIIRGRNQPQHF. V is TRBV7-9 and J is TRBJ1-5; possibly TRBD1 for D (6 bases). The CDR3 covers 17 residues. Germline CDR1 reads SEHNR; CDR2 reads FQNEAQ (reference sequence). The V end was cut by 5 bases, the J end by 4 bases, with 21 bases between.

This sequence joins TRBV21-1 and TRBJ2-1; the D segment call TRBD2 is taken from the table without a DNA check. TRBV21-1 is reported as a pseudogene. The CDR3 runs 18 residues. The CDR3: CASSNGIRCEPKNNEQFF. In DNA form, the CDR3 reads TGTGCCAGCAGCAACGGGATTCGTTGTGAACCGAAAAACAATGAGCAGTTCTTC.

The genes are TRBV7-2 and TRBJ2-4; D is undetermined. V was shortened by 6 bases and J by 0 bases, with 15 bases between the two germline ends. The CDR3 sequence is 16 residues long. Looked up from germline, CDR1 is SGHTA and CDR2 is FQGNSA. CDR3 in DNA: TGTGCCAGCAGTATAGACACGCGACTAGCCAAAAACATTCAGTACTTC. It yields the protein CASSIDTRLAKNIQYF.

This chain links TRBV11-3 with TRBJ2-1; 8 bases align to TRBD2. The V and J ends lost 0 bases and 0 bases, in that order; junction bases with no gene match: 4. Germline V CDR1 and CDR2: SGHNT, YENEEA. There are 17 residues in the CDR3. As DNA, the CDR3 is TGTGCCAGCAGCTTAGATCTCAGCGGGAGCTCCTACAATGAGCAGTTCTTC. Residues: CASSLDLSGSSYNEQFF.

This clone was counted once. This chain connects TRBV7-2 to TRBJ2-1; 7 bases match TRBD1. Per germline, CDR1 SGHTA and CDR2 FQGNSA. V dropped 1 base and J dropped 6; count of bases not matched to a gene: 3. CDR3 length: 14 residues. The DNA for the CDR3 is TGTGCCAGCAGCTTAGTCAGGGGGATCAATGAGCAGTTCTTC. It is translated as CASSLVRGINEQFF.

This clone was observed a single time. The chain carries TRBV5-1 and TRBJ2-5; D is ambiguous. The germline gives CDR1 SGHRS, CDR2 YFSETQ. CDR3 length: 13 amino acids. V dropped 0 bases and J dropped 0 bases, with 3 bases sitting between them. DNA of the CDR3: TGCGCCAGCAGCTTGGAGTACCAAGAGACCCAGTACTTC. This encodes CASSLEYQETQYF.

The rearrangement uses TRBV11-2 and TRBJ2-5, with 7 bases lining up with TRBD2. Germline CDR1 is SGHAT and CDR2 is FQNNGV. The V segment lost 5 bases and the J segment 9 bases; nucleotides outside the gene matches: 3. The CDR3 totals 11 residues. This CDR3 reads CASSPREAQYF. DNA of the CDR3: TGTGCCAGCAGCCCCCGGGAGGCCCAGTACTTC.

J is TRBJ2-1 and V is TRBV7-3; TRBD1 is a possible D gene (6 bases). In germline, CDR1 is SGHTA, CDR2 FQGTGA. The CDR3 totals 13 residues. Trimming removed 4 bases at V and 8 bases at J, with 12 bases between. The CDR3 here is CASSSNRVHEQFF. The CDR3 region has the DNA TGTGCCAGCAGCTCCAACAGGGTCCATGAGCAGTTCTTC.

The genes are TRBV7-2 and TRBJ1-3; a possible D gene is TRBD1 (5 bases). V dropped 5 bases and J dropped 4 bases, with 15 bases sitting between them. Germline V gives CDR1 SGHTA, CDR2 FQGNSA. This CDR3 has 15 residues. The CDR3 DNA reads as TGTGCCAGCAGCCCGACGGGGGGTGCCGGAAACACCATATATTTT. This sequence encodes CASSPTGGAGNTIYF.

This clone was recorded only once. The chain uses TRBV7-7 and TRBJ2-7; TRBD1 might be the D (6 bases). V lost 11 bases, J lost 2 bases, and 13 bases lay in between. In germline, CDR1 is SSHAT, CDR2 FNYEAQ (reference sequence). CDR3 length: 12 residues. The CDR3 DNA reads TGTGCCCAAAGGGGGATCCCCTACGAGCAGTACTTC. As protein: CAQRGIPYEQYF.

Remarks on this clone: One end of the junction fails to match germline, which may point to a read error. The chain is built from TRBV7-7 and TRBJ2-7; D possibly corresponds to TRBD1 (5 bases). This CDR3 is built from 14 residues. Looked up from germline, CDR1 is SSHAT and CDR2 is FNYEAQ (reference sequence). CDR3 sequence (DNA): TGTGCTAGCAGCTACGCCCAGGGTGCGTACGAGCAGTACTTC. Protein: CASSYAQGAYEQYF.

This chain connects TRBV7-2 to TRBJ1-1, with 8 bases matching TRBD1. Trimming at V came to 3 bases and at J to 9 bases, leaving 6 bases not matched to a gene. CDR3 length equals 13 residues. Germline V gives CDR1 SGHTA, CDR2 FQGNSA. As DNA, the CDR3 is TGTGCCAGCAGCTTGCGACAGGGGACGAAAGCTTTCTTT. Protein: CASSLRQGTKAFF.

This clone was picked up one time. The genes are TRBV7-9 and TRBJ1-4, with D tentatively TRBD1 (5 bases). Germline V gives CDR1 SEHNR, CDR2 FQNEAQ (reference sequence). V was clipped by 0 bases and J by 7 bases, with 9 bases between them. This CDR3 is built from 14 residues. CDR3 region: CASSLARGIEKLFF. Written as DNA, the CDR3 is TGTGCCAGCAGCTTAGCGCGGGGCATTGAAAAACTGTTTTTT.

The V gene is TRBV7-2, the J gene TRBJ2-7; no clear D. Germline V gives CDR1 SGHTA, CDR2 FQGNSA. CDR3 size: 14 residues. V was cut by 1 base and J by 3 bases, with 10 bases left in between. The CDR3 protein is CASSLEQTLYEQYF. The CDR3 DNA reads as TGTGCCAGCAGCTTAGAACAGACCCTCTACGAGCAGTACTTC.

The V call is TRBV7-8, the J call TRBJ2-3; TRBD2 agrees at 16 bases. With V trimmed by 2 bases and J by 0 bases, 8 bases remained unmatched. CDR3 length equals 20 residues. Looked up from germline, CDR1 is SGHVS and CDR2 is FQNEAQ. The DNA of the CDR3 is TGTGCCAGCAGCTTAACATTACTGGGACTAGCGGGAGGGAGCACAGATACGCAGTATTTT. This gives the protein CASSLTLLGLAGGSTDTQYF.

The chain recombines TRBV5-1 with TRBJ1-3; maybe TRBD1 (6 bases). Looked up from germline, CDR1 is SGHRS and CDR2 is YFSETQ. V was trimmed by 0 bases and J by 2 bases, leaving 12 bases between them. The CDR3 totals 16 residues. This CDR3 reads CASSLGGQSAGNTIYF. In DNA, the CDR3 is TGCGCCAGCAGCTTGGGGGGGCAGTCCGCTGGAAACACCATATATTTT.

This clone has only a few counts. The sample has other DNA sequences that encode this CDR3 too. The rearrangement uses TRBV10-2 and TRBJ1-1; TRBD1 might be the D (6 bases). The V and J ends lost 5 bases and 3 bases respectively, with 10 bases between them. CDR3 size: 13 residues. Germline V gives CDR1 WSHSY, CDR2 SAAADI. The CDR3 region is CASSRDTYTEAFF. CDR3 bases: TGCGCCAGCAGTCGGGACACCTACACTGAAGCTTTCTTT.

This chain links TRBV9 with TRBJ1-2; 8 nucleotides line up with TRBD1. Losses at the gene ends were 1 base for V and 4 bases for J; bases not matched to a gene: 6. Germline V gene sequence: CDR1 SGDLS, CDR2 YYNGEE. The CDR3 consists of 15 residues. The CDR3 coding sequence is TGTGCCAGCAGCGTAAGCAGGGGGCCCGCCTATGGCTACACCTTC. Its translation is CASSVSRGPAYGYTF.

This chain uses TRBV27 with TRBJ2-1, with D perhaps TRBD2 (5 bases). This CDR3 is built from 15 residues. V was pared by 3 bases and J by 8 bases, with 17 bases between. The germline gives CDR1 MNHEY, CDR2 SMNVEV (reference sequence). The CDR3 loop is CASSLSGRSLDEQFF. For the CDR3, the DNA is TGTGCCAGCAGTTTGTCGGGAAGGAGTCTGGATGAGCAGTTCTTC.

As regards this clone: A junction boundary mismatches the germline segment, possibly from a read error. The chain links TRBV7-7 to TRBJ2-1; no definite D call. CDR3 length equals 15 residues. Germline assignment: CDR1 SSHAT and CDR2 FNYEAQ (reference sequence). CDR3 sequence reads: CASSLGSSSYNEQFF. CDR3 bases: TGTGCTAGCAGCTTAGGGTCCAGCTCCTACAATGAGCAGTTCTTC.

V is TRBV5-1 and J is TRBJ2-3; 7 bases line up with TRBD2. Trimming removed 7 bases from V and 2 bases from J; junction bases left unmatched: 10. The CDR3 contains 15 residues. Germline-derived CDR1 and CDR2 are SGHRS and YFSETQ. This CDR3 is CASSGGAGVTDTQYF. CDR3 nucleotides: TGCGCCAGCTCAGGTGGGGCGGGAGTCACAGATACGCAGTATTTT. The full variable domain, rest sourced from reference TRBV5-1 and TRBJ2-3, is KAGVTQTPRYLIKTRGQQVTLSCSPISGHRSVSWYQQTPGQGLQFLFEYFSETQRNKGNFPGRFSGRQFSNSRSEMNVSTLELGDSALYLCASSGGAGVTDTQYFGPGTRLTVL.

The chain carries TRBV9 and TRBJ1-3; D uncertain. Looked up from germline, CDR1 is SGDLS and CDR2 is YYNGEE. CDR3 length: 14 amino acids. The V gene lost 3 bases and the J gene lost 4 bases, with 11 bases spanning the gap. CDR3 DNA: TGTGCCAGCAGCGCCCGGGCCGAGGGAAACACCATATATTTT. It specifies CASSARAEGNTIYF.

The chain links TRBV4-2 to TRBJ1-5; weak D call: TRBD1 (5 bases). The V gene's germline CDR1 is LGHNA and CDR2 YNFKEQ. CDR3 length: 15 residues. V gave up 5 bases and J gave up 1 base, with 12 bases separating them. DNA of the CDR3: TGTGCCAGCAGCTTAGGTGGGGGAAGCAATCAGCCCCAGCATTTT. It is translated as CASSLGGGSNQPQHF.

The chain couples TRBV18 to TRBJ2-2; D is unresolved. V was pared by 2 bases and J by 2 bases, with 6 bases between. CDR1 and CDR2 (germline): KGHSH, LQKENI. The CDR3 is 14 residues long. The CDR3 coding sequence is TGTGCCAGCTCACCAGGTTATAACACCGGGGAGCTGTTTTTT. Amino acids: CASSPGYNTGELFF.

The chain uses TRBV2 and TRBJ2-3; weak D call: TRBD2 (6 bases). This CDR3 contains 13 residues. The V gene lost 4 bases and the J gene lost 8 bases, with 13 bases spanning the gap. Germline assignment: CDR1 SNHLY and CDR2 FYNNEI. CDR3 DNA: TGTGCCAGCAGTGTACCGCCGGAGGGTACGCAGTATTTT. This translates into CASSVPPEGTQYF.

V is TRBV27 and J is TRBJ1-1, with D tentatively TRBD1 (6 bases). The CDR3 sequence is 13 residues long. V lost 2 bases to trimming and J lost 6 bases, with 10 bases between them. Germline V lookup: CDR1 MNHEY, CDR2 SMNVEV (reference sequence). The CDR3 reads CASSLVSGAEAFF. The CDR3 DNA is TGTGCCAGCAGTTTAGTTTCAGGGGCTGAAGCTTTCTTT.

The V gene is TRBV9, the J gene TRBJ1-4; TRBD1 might be the D (6 bases). Germline assignment: CDR1 SGDLS and CDR2 YYNGEE. Trimming removed 0 bases at V and 0 bases at J, with 12 bases between. The CDR3 contains 17 residues. The CDR3 here is CASSVAGQLATNEKLFF. The CDR3 nucleotides are TGTGCCAGCAGCGTAGCAGGACAGCTTGCAACTAATGAAAAACTGTTTTTT.

The V gene is TRBV9, the J gene TRBJ2-7; 9 nucleotides match TRBD2. Germline lookup yields CDR1 SGDLS and CDR2 YYNGEE. CDR3 length: 14 amino acids. After removal of 4 bases from V and 4 bases from J, the junction contained 6 bases not matched to a gene. In DNA, the CDR3 is TGTGCCAGCAGCTATGCGGGAGGGCCATACGAGCAGTACTTC. This translates into CASSYAGGPYEQYF.